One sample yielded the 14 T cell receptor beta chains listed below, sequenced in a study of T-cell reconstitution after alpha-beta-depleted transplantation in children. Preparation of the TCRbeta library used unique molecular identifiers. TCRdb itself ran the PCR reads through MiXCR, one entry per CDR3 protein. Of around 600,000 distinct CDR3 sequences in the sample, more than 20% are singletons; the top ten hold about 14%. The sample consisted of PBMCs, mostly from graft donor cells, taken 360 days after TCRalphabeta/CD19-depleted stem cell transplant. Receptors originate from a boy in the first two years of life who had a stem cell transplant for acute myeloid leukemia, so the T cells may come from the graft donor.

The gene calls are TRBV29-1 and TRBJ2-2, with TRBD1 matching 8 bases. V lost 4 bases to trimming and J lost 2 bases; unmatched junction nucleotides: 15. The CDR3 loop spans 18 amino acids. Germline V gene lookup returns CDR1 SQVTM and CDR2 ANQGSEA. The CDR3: CSVADGDRSPINTGELFF. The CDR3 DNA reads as TGCAGCGTTGCCGACGGGGACAGGTCCCCTATTAACACCGGGGAGCTGTTTTTT.

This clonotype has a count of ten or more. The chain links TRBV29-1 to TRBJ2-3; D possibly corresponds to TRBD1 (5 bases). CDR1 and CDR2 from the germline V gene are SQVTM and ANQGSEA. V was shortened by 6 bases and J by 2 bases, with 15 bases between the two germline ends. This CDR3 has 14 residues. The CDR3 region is CSVKAGLSTDTQYF. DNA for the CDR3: TGCAGCGTAAAGGCAGGGTTGTCCACAGATACGCAGTATTTT.

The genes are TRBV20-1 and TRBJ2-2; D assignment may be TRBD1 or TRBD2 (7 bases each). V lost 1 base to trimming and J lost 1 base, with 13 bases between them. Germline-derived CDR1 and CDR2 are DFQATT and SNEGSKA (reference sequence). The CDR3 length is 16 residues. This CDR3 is CSARAPRGGNTGELFF. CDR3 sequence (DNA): TGCAGTGCTAGAGCCCCCAGGGGGGGGAACACCGGGGAGCTGTTTTTT.

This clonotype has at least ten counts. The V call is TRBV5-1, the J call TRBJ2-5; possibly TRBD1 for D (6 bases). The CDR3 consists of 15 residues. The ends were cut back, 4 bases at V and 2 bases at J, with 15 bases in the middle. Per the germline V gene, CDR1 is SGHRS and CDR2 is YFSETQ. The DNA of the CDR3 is TGCGCCAGCAGCCCCCGCGTAGGGGGACAAGAGACCCAGTACTTC. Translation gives CASSPRVGGQETQYF.

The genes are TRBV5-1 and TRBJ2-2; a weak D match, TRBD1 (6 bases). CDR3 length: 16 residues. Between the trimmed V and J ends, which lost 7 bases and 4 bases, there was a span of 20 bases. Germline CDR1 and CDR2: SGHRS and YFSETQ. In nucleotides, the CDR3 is TGCGCCAGCTGCAGCTTGGTCCAGGGGAGCACCGGGGAGCTGTTTTTT. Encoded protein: CASCSLVQGSTGELFF.

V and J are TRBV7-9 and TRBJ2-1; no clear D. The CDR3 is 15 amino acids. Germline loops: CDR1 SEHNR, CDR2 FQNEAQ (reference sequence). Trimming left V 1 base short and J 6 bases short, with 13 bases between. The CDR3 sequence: CASSLGLQHFNEQFF. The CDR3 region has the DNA TGTGCCAGCAGCTTAGGGCTCCAACACTTCAATGAGCAGTTCTTC. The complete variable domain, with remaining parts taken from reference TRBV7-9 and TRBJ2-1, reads DTGVSQNPRHKITKRGQNVTFRCDPISEHNRLYWYRQTLGQGPEFLTYFQNEAQLEKSRLLSDRFSAERPKGSFSTLEIQRTEQGDSAMYLCASSLGLQHFNEQFFGPGTRLTVL.

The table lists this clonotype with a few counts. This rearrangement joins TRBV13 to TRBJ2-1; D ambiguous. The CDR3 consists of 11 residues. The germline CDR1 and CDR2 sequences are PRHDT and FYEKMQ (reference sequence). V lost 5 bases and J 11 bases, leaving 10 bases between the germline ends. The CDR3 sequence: CASSLSAQQFF. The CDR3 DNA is TGTGCCAGCAGCCTTTCTGCCCAGCAGTTCTTC.

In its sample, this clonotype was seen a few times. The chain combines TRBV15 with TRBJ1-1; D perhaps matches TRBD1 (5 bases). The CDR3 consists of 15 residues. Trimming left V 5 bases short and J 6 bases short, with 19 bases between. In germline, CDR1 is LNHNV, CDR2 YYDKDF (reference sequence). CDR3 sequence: CATSPSIQADPEAFF. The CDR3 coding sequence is TGTGCCACCAGCCCCTCTATACAGGCTGATCCTGAAGCTTTCTTT.

For the CDR3, the DNA is TGCGCCAGCAGCCATCGACAGGGGGCAGTTCCTGAAGCTTTCTTT. Translation gives CASSHRQGAVPEAFF. V and J are TRBV5-1 and TRBJ1-1, with 10 positions matching TRBD1. This CDR3 spans 15 amino acids. CDR1 and CDR2 from the germline V gene are SGHRS and YFSETQ. J gave up 6 bases and V 4 bases, and 9 bases lay outside the gene matches.

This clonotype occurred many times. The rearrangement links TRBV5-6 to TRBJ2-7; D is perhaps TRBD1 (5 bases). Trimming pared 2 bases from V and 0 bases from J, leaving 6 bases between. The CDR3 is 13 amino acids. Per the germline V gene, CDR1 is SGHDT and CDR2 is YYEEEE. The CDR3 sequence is CASSFQGSYEQYF. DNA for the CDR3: TGTGCCAGCAGCTTCCAGGGCTCCTACGAGCAGTACTTC.

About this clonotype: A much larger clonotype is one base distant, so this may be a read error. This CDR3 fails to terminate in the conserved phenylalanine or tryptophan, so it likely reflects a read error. CDR3 DNA: TGTGCCAGCAGTTTAACCGCGGGAGGGCTGAACACTGAAGCTTTCTCT. Translating it yields CASSLTAGGLNTEAFS. The chain employs TRBV27 and TRBJ1-1; D gene unclear. The CDR3 spans 16 residues. Trimming removed 2 bases at V and 0 bases at J, with 13 bases between. Germline values: CDR1 MNHEY, CDR2 SMNVEV (reference sequence).

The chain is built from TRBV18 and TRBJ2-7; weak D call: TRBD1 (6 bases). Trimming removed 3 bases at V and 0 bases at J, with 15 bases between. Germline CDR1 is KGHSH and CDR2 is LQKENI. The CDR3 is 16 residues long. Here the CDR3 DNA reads TGTGCCAGCTCACCGTTCAGGGACACCGTCTCCTACGAGCAGTACTTC. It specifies CASSPFRDTVSYEQYF.

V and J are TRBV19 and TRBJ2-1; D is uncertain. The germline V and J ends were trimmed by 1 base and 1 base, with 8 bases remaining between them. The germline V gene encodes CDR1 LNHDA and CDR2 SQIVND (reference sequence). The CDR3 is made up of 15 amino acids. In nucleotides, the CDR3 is TGTGCCAGTAGTATAGCCCTGAGGTCCTACAATGAGCAGTTCTTC. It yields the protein CASSIALRSYNEQFF. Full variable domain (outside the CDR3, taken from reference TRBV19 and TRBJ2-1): DGGITQSPKYLFRKEGQNVTLSCEQNLNHDAMYWYRQDPGQGLRLIYYSQIVNDFQKGDIAEGYSVSREKKESFPLTVTSAQKNPTAFYLCASSIALRSYNEQFFGPGTRLTVL.

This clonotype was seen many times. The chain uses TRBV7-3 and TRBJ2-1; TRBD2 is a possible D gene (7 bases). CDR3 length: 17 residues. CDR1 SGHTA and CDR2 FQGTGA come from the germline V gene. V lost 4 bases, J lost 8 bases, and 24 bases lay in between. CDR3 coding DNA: TGTGCCAGCAGCTCAAAGGGAGGGTACAGGGTTATGGATGAGCAGTTCTTC. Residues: CASSSKGGYRVMDEQFF.